What follows are 14 T cell receptor beta chains derived from one specimen sequenced in a study of T cells in localized non-small cell lung cancer. Profiling relied on immunoSEQ multiplex PCR, and the TCRdb table lists in-frame clones only, not all of them. The profile shows about 40,000 clones, approximately 83% of them singletons. This sample comprised peripheral blood, obtained before any cancer treatment. These receptors were collected from a man between 35 and 75 years old with stage I lung adenocarcinoma.

V and J are TRBV14 and TRBJ2-7; 7 positions match TRBD1. Germline V gene sequence: CDR1 SGHDN, CDR2 FVKESK. This CDR3 contains 14 residues. V shed 4 bases, J shed 5 bases, and the junction held 8 bases outside the gene matches. CDR3 loop: CASSPWTGSDEQYF. The CDR3 DNA follows: TGTGCCAGCAGCCCCTGGACAGGATCGGACGAGCAGTACTTC.

The genes are TRBV2 and TRBJ2-5; tentatively, D is TRBD2 (5 bases). Trimming removed 1 base from V and 5 bases from J, with 14 bases in between. CDR1 SNHLY and CDR2 FYNNEI come from the germline V gene. This CDR3 has 15 amino acids. For the CDR3, the DNA is TGTGCCAGCAGTGAAGGGATACTAGGGCTTGAGACCCAGTACTTC. Residues: CASSEGILGLETQYF. Full variable domain (remainder filled in from reference TRBV2 and TRBJ2-5): EPEVTQTPSHQVTQMGQEVILRCVPISNHLYFYWYRQILGQKVEFLVSFYNNEISEKSEIFDDQFSVERPDGSNFTLKIRSTKLEDSAMYFCASSEGILGLETQYFGPGTRLLVL.

As concerns this clone: The junction departs from the called germline gene at one end, perhaps through a read error. This sequence joins TRBV4-1 and TRBJ2-3, with 8 bases lining up with TRBD1. This CDR3 is built from 16 residues. The germline V gene encodes CDR1 MGHRA and CDR2 YSYEKL. CDR3 protein: CASSRTGTGGTDTQYF. CDR3 bases: TGCGCCAGCAGCCGGACCGGGACAGGTGGCACTGATACGCAGTATTTT.

The gene calls are TRBV5-6 and TRBJ2-3; tentative D call: TRBD2 (6 bases). The V gene's germline CDR1 is SGHDT and CDR2 YYEEEE. The germline V and J ends were trimmed by 4 bases and 1 base, with 13 bases remaining between them. The CDR3 spans 15 residues. The CDR3, as DNA: TGTGCCAGCAGCGCGGGACTGAGGGGCACAGATACGCAGTATTTT. Amino acids: CASSAGLRGTDTQYF.

The table lists this clone with a count of one. The CDR3 protein is CASSLRDATYEQYF. The CDR3 DNA reads TGTGCCAGCAGCCTCCGGGACGCCACGTACGAGCAGTACTTC. The J gene is TRBJ2-7, the V gene TRBV7-2; D is perhaps TRBD1 or TRBD2 (5 bases each). With 5 bases removed from V and 4 bases from J, the gap between germline ends came to 15 bases. The CDR3 is made up of 14 amino acids. Germline V gene data show CDR1 as SGHTA and CDR2 as FQGNSA.

The chain joins TRBV7-3 to TRBJ2-1; 11 nucleotides agree with TRBD2. The CDR3 is made up of 14 amino acids. J was trimmed by 7 bases and V by 6 bases; bases with no gene match: 5. Germline V lookup: CDR1 SGHTA, CDR2 FQGTGA. CDR3 region: CASSFGTSGNEQFF. In nucleotides, the CDR3 is TGTGCCAGCAGTTTCGGGACTAGCGGTAATGAGCAGTTCTTC. The whole variable domain, filled in from reference TRBV7-3 and TRBJ2-1, reads GAGVSQTPSNKVTEKGKYVELRCDPISGHTALYWYRQSLGQGPEFLIYFQGTGAADDSGLPNDRFFAVRPEGSVSTLKIQRTERGDSAVYLCASSFGTSGNEQFFGPGTRLTVL.

This clone has a handful of counts. The rearrangement uses TRBV19 and TRBJ1-5; D gene ambiguous. V shed 0 bases and J shed 7 bases, with 7 bases lying between them. Germline V gene data show CDR1 as LNHDA and CDR2 as SQIVND (reference sequence). This CDR3 is 13 amino acids long. CDR3 region: CASSIEGGQPQHF. CDR3 in DNA: TGTGCCAGTAGTATAGAGGGTGGACAGCCCCAGCATTTT.

The V gene is TRBV5-1, the J gene TRBJ2-7, with TRBD2 identical over 11 bases. Germline V lookup: CDR1 SGHRS, CDR2 YFSETQ. The CDR3 totals 16 residues. V gave up 2 bases and J gave up 2 bases; unmatched junction bases: 6. The CDR3 spells CASSFYLAGGTYEQYF. The CDR3 DNA reads as TGCGCCAGCAGCTTCTACCTAGCGGGAGGAACCTACGAGCAGTACTTC.

This clone was seen once. The chain couples TRBV7-9 to TRBJ1-1, with D possibly being TRBD1 (5 bases). This CDR3 is 17 amino acids long. Per germline, CDR1 SEHNR and CDR2 FQNEAQ (reference sequence). Deletions cut 5 bases from V and 2 bases from J, with 21 bases between. The CDR3 region has the DNA TGTGCCAGCAGCCGGGGGGTAAGAATAGAGGGAAACACTGAAGCTTTCTTT. It codes for CASSRGVRIEGNTEAFF.

This clone was seen only a few times. V and J are TRBV19 and TRBJ2-1; unclear D gene. The CDR3 extends over 11 amino acids. V was shortened by 4 bases and J by 10 bases, with 8 bases between the two germline ends. Germline-derived CDR1 and CDR2 are LNHDA and SQIVND (reference sequence). DNA of the CDR3: TGTGCCAGTAGTACCCGTGGGGAGCAGTTCTTC. This codes for CASSTRGEQFF.

The chain couples TRBV19 to TRBJ2-1; TRBD2 aligns across 10 bases. There are 16 residues in the CDR3. The V gene end was trimmed by 6 bases and the J gene end by 0 bases; junction bases not matched to a gene: 5. Germline loops: CDR1 LNHDA, CDR2 SQIVND (reference sequence). The CDR3 sequence is CASRISGRNSYNEQFF. Written as DNA, the CDR3 is TGTGCCAGTAGGATTAGCGGGAGGAACTCCTACAATGAGCAGTTCTTC.

This chain connects TRBV18 to TRBJ1-4; 8 bases map to TRBD1. Germline V gene data show CDR1 as KGHSH and CDR2 as LQKENI. V lost 2 bases, J lost 7 bases, and 6 bases stayed unmatched. There are 15 residues in the CDR3. CDR3 in DNA: TGTGCCAGCTCACCAACCCAGGGGGCACTTGAAAAACTGTTTTTT. Its protein product is CASSPTQGALEKLFF.

The V call is TRBV6-5, the J call TRBJ1-2; D is uncertain. With 5 bases removed from V and 4 bases from J, the gap between germline ends came to 11 bases. The CDR3 is 13 residues long. Germline V CDR1 and CDR2: MNHEY, SVGAGI. CDR3 nucleotide sequence: TGTGCCAGCAGTCCCAGTAGCCTCTATGGCTACACCTTC. Its translation is CASSPSSLYGYTF.

This clone was seen once. The V call is TRBV25-1, the J call TRBJ2-6; D not certain. Looked up from germline, CDR1 is MGHDK and CDR2 is SYGVNS. The CDR3 consists of 15 residues. V lost 5 bases to trimming and J lost 1 base, with 9 bases between them. The CDR3 region has the DNA TGTGCCAGCAGTACTGGTGGATCTGGGGCCAACGTCCTGACTTTC. Encoded protein: CASSTGGSGANVLTF.